These 7 T cell receptor beta chains originate from one sample sequenced in a study of Graves' ophthalmopathy and Graves' hyperthyroidism. TCR beta CDR3 regions were amplified from RNA transcripts. HTBI primers served in a first-round RT-PCR, which a second-round multiplex PCR followed. TCRdb reanalysed the multiplex PCR reads using MiXCR and keeps one entry per CDR3 protein. The sample records 740,000 or so distinct CDR3 sequences, 40% being singletons. Sequenced: peripheral blood. These receptors were taken from an adult man with Graves' ophthalmopathy.

The chain uses TRBV29-1 and TRBJ2-7; the match to TRBD2 covers 7 bases. Germline V CDR1 and CDR2: SQVTM, ANQGSEA. This CDR3 contains 12 residues. V gave up 7 bases and J gave up 4 bases; unmatched junction bases: 7. The CDR3 DNA reads TGCAGCGCTCTCGGGACTAAATACGAGCAGTACTTC. Its translation: CSALGTKYEQYF.

With regard to this clonotype: Just one base apart from a much larger clone, this may be a read error. This sequence joins TRBV24-1 and TRBJ1-5, with TRBD1 as a possible D gene (5 bases). This CDR3 contains 13 residues. Trimming removed 11 bases at V and 5 bases at J, with 15 bases between. Germline V gene lookup returns CDR1 KGHDR and CDR2 SFDVKD. This CDR3 reads CASGRGEDQPQHF. The CDR3 DNA is TGTGCCAGCGGACGGGGCGAGGATCAGCCCCAGCATTTT.

This clonotype was observed a few times. The chain joins TRBV19 to TRBJ2-7; D may be TRBD1 or TRBD2 (5 bases each). Germline V CDR1 and CDR2: LNHDA, SQIVND (reference sequence). Trimming took off 6 bases at V and 0 bases at J, with 9 bases between the two ends. The CDR3 consists of 13 residues. The CDR3 DNA reads TGTGCCAGTAGCGGGGCAGTCTCCTACGAGCAGTACTTC. It translates to CASSGAVSYEQYF.

This clonotype was seen a handful of times. The CDR3, as DNA: TGTGCCAGCAGCCCGTCCCCTGTAAGCTCTGGAAACACCATATATTTT. This translates into CASSPSPVSSGNTIYF. V gene TRBV7-9 combines with J gene TRBJ1-3; D is undetermined. The CDR3 length is 16 residues. V was clipped by 5 bases and J by 0 bases, with 14 bases between them. Germline V CDR1 and CDR2: SEHNR, FQNEAQ (reference sequence). Full variable domain (remainder filled in from reference TRBV7-9 and TRBJ1-3): DTGVSQNPRHKITKRGQNVTFRCDPISEHNRLYWYRQTLGQGPEFLTYFQNEAQLEKSRLLSDRFSAERPKGSFSTLEIQRTEQGDSAMYLCASSPSPVSSGNTIYFGEGSWLTVV.

This clonotype was picked up a small number of times. The chain recombines TRBV14 with TRBJ1-2; D gene ambiguous. Trimming removed 0 bases from V and 8 bases from J, with 16 bases in between. Per the germline V gene, CDR1 is SGHDN and CDR2 is FVKESK. The CDR3 length is 15 residues. CDR3 in DNA: TGTGCCAGCAGCCAAGATCCCGGGAAAGGCGGCGGCTACACCTTC. This translates into CASSQDPGKGGGYTF.

There are many counts of this clonotype. The J gene is TRBJ1-1, the V gene TRBV7-2; maybe TRBD1 (5 bases). With 2 bases removed from V and 1 base from J, the gap between germline ends came to 8 bases. The germline V gene encodes CDR1 SGHTA and CDR2 FQGNSA. The CDR3 totals 14 residues. The CDR3 DNA follows: TGTGCCAGCAGCTTAAGGGACGGGAACACTGAAGCTTTCTTT. Protein sequence: CASSLRDGNTEAFF.

This clonotype was counted many times. The CDR3 is CASSVDRGEETQYF. The CDR3, as DNA: TGTGCCAGCAGCGTCGACAGGGGAGAAGAGACCCAGTACTTC. This chain joins TRBV7-9 and TRBJ2-5; 8 nucleotides line up with TRBD1. Germline V CDR1 and CDR2: SEHNR, FQNEAQ (reference sequence). V lost 5 bases, J lost 3 bases, and 5 bases stayed unmatched. This CDR3 region has 14 residues.